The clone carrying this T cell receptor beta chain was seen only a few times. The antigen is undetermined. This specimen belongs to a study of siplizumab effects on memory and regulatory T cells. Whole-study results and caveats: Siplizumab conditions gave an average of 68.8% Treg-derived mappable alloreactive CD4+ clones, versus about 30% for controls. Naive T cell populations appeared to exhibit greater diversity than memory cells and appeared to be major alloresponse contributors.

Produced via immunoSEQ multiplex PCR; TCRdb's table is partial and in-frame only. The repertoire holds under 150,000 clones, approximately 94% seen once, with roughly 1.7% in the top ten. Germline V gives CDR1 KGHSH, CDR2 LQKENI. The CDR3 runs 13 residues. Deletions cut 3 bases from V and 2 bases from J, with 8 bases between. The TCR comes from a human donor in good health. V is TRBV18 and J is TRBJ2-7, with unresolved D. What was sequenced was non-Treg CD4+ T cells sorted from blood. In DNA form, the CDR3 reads TGTGCCAGCTCACCCTCGGGTGCCTACGAGCAGTACTTC. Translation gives CASSPSGAYEQYF.